This TCR beta chain came from a study of cytomegalovirus exposure and HLA in healthy donors. Overall study findings and caveats: Reports indicated that the classifier achieved high specificity and sensitivity in diagnosing cytomegalovirus status. The study reported that TCR beta sequences accurately predicted HLA-A and HLA-B alleles in most subjects. One variant, a missense change in DCLRE1C, was linked in a later analysis to TCR beta V- and J-gene trimming.

Use of 60 Vbeta and 13 Jbeta primers characterized the PCR. Authors' methods: In a later analysis, 80 million to 100 million unique TCR beta chains included roughly 11 million shared by two or more donors. Data came from immunoSEQ multiplex PCR; TCRdb stores just in-frame clones and leaves some out. V, J and clone size were drawn from that table, and D and trimming were deduced from the DNA. Of roughly 120,000 clones listed, 81% are singletons. Concerning this clone itself: What it binds is unknown.

This CDR3 spans 13 amino acids. Germline trimming cut 5 bases from V and 9 bases from J; bases unmatched to any gene: 7. Germline values: CDR1 LGHNA, CDR2 YSLEER. This chain links TRBV4-3 with TRBJ2-1; 7 nucleotides agree with TRBD2. The TCR originated in a woman aged 35 to 49 in good health and CMV-seronegative. The sample taken for sequencing was PBMCs. Written as DNA, the CDR3 is TGCGCCAGCAGCGTCCGACTAGCAAGTGAGCAGTTCTTC. Protein sequence: CASSVRLASEQFF.